Presented here are 13 T cell receptor beta chains from one specimen sequenced in a study of read filtering for tumor transcriptome and immune sequencing (dated by TCRdb to the early 2020s). Sequencing was carried out with an Illumina HiSeq 4000. The Immunoverse kit was used to build TCR libraries from around 400 ng RNA, with molecular barcoded adaptors covering alpha/delta and beta/gamma chains. TCRdb cleaned the public reads at Q25 with fastp, built clones with MiXCR and kept in-frame beta chains. CDR3 protein sequences are deduplicated, and each keeps its most common genes and DNA. In this sample the table shows tens of thousands of distinct CDR3 sequences, roughly an eighth of which occur a single time. The ten biggest clones cover approximately 6.5% of the sample. Source material: a population of CD138-negative cells sorted from bone marrow. The sample's cell subset or site, from its label and the paper: bone marrow mononuclear cells depleted of CD138+ plasma/myeloma cells by negative magnetic selection. These receptors were obtained from a donor at least 40 years old with multiple myeloma.

This clonotype was seen a few times. The chain is built from TRBV29-1 and TRBJ1-2, with 9 positions matching TRBD1. This CDR3 region has 16 residues. Germline assignment: CDR1 SQVTM and CDR2 ANQGSEA. The junction had 10 bases not matched to a gene; V was cut back by 3 bases and J by 2 bases. CDR3: CSVEGTGRNINYGYTF. Here the CDR3 DNA reads TGCAGCGTTGAGGGGACAGGGAGGAACATAAACTATGGCTACACCTTC.

Note on this clonotype: A read error is the likely source, as a far larger clone sits one nucleotide away. This chain joins TRBV7-3 and TRBJ1-4; maybe TRBD1 (5 bases). CDR1 and CDR2 (germline): SGHTA, FQGTGA. The CDR3 is 14 amino acids. The CDR3 sequence: CASSLGARNEKPFF. The CDR3 DNA is TGTGCCAGCAGCTTAGGGGCCAGAAATGAAAAACCGTTTTTT.

This clonotype has a count of ten or more. This may be a read error: a much more frequent sequence differs by one nucleotide. This chain joins TRBV7-6 and TRBJ2-1, with no clear D. From germline, CDR1 is SGHVS and CDR2 FNYEAQ. CDR3 length equals 14 residues. CDR3 nucleotide sequence: TGTGCCAGCAGCACACGTGGACCCAACAATGGGCAGTTCTTC. This translates into CASSTRGPNNGQFF.

By share, this clonotype counts as medium-sized. This rearrangement joins TRBV7-9 to TRBJ2-1; TRBD2 aligns across 12 bases. Germline CDR1 reads SEHNR; CDR2 reads FQNEAQ (reference sequence). V shed 1 base and J 8 bases; nucleotides not matched to a gene: 9. CDR3 length: 17 amino acids. The CDR3: CASSLVTSGSLRDEQFF. DNA of the CDR3: TGTGCCAGCAGCTTAGTGACTAGCGGGAGCTTAAGGGATGAGCAGTTCTTC. Drawing the rest from reference TRBV7-9 and TRBJ2-1, the complete variable domain is DTGVSQNPRHKITKRGQNVTFRCDPISEHNRLYWYRQTLGQGPEFLTYFQNEAQLEKSRLLSDRFSAERPKGSFSTLEIQRTEQGDSAMYLCASSLVTSGSLRDEQFFGPGTRLTVL.

In this sample, this clonotype turned up many times. The V and J genes are TRBV6-1 and TRBJ1-5, with D possibly matching TRBD1 (5 bases). There are 14 residues in the CDR3. Germline V CDR1 and CDR2: MNHNS, SASEGT. V was trimmed by 4 bases and J by 6 bases, leaving 13 bases between them. Here the CDR3 reads CASSARGEAQPQHF. The CDR3 DNA is TGTGCCAGCAGTGCACGGGGGGAGGCTCAGCCCCAGCATTTT.

V usage is TRBV28 and J usage is TRBJ1-4, with no clear D. CDR3 length: 13 amino acids. Deletions cut 7 bases from V and 8 bases from J, with 14 bases between. Germline V gives CDR1 MDHEN, CDR2 SYDVKM. The CDR3 loop reads CASMGWKMEKLFF. As DNA, the CDR3 is TGTGCCAGCATGGGATGGAAGATGGAAAAACTGTTTTTT. The variable domain in full, with the rest retrieved from reference TRBV28 and TRBJ1-4, is DVKVTQSSRYLVKRTGEKVFLECVQDMDHENMFWYRQDPGLGLRLIYFSYDVKMKEKGDIPEGYSVSREKKERFSLILESASTNQTSMYLCASMGWKMEKLFFGSGTQLSVL.

As concerns this clonotype: This could be a read error, since a much larger clone is one nucleotide away. The rearrangement links TRBV20-1 to TRBJ2-7, with D possibly TRBD2 on 5 matching bases. CDR1 and CDR2 from the germline V gene are DFQATT and SNEGSKA (reference sequence). This CDR3 contains 12 residues. This CDR3 is CSASPLDYGQYF. The DNA for the CDR3 is TGCAGTGCTTCGCCGCTAGACTACGGGCAGTACTTC.

This clonotype was observed many times. J is TRBJ1-2 and V is TRBV29-1, with D possibly being TRBD1 (6 bases). From germline, CDR1 is SQVTM and CDR2 ANQGSEA. CDR3 length: 14 amino acids. V was trimmed by 5 bases and J by 5 bases, leaving 18 bases between them. CDR3 coding DNA: TGCAGCGTTAAGGGGGACATTAGTGTATATGGCTACACCTTC. Translating gives CSVKGDISVYGYTF.

This clonotype is a singleton in its sample. This rearrangement joins TRBV27 to TRBJ2-5; 12 nucleotides line up with TRBD1. Unmatched junction bases numbered 8, after V lost 10 bases and J lost 5 bases. CDR3 length: 14 residues. Looked up from germline, CDR1 is MNHEY and CDR2 is SMNVEV (reference sequence). The CDR3 nucleotides are TGTGCCACTCGGGACAGGGGGCCGTGGGAGACCCAGTACTTC. It specifies CATRDRGPWETQYF.

This clonotype was counted many times. CDR3 sequence (DNA): TGTGCCAGCCAACGGGGGACTAGTGTCACCGGGGAGCTGTTTTTT. It specifies CASQRGTSVTGELFF. The chain carries TRBV7-8 and TRBJ2-2, with TRBD2 matching 8 bases. This CDR3 region has 15 residues. The V segment lost 8 bases and the J segment 4 bases; nucleotides outside the gene matches: 9. Germline V CDR1 and CDR2: SGHVS, FQNEAQ.

The rearrangement links TRBV5-1 to TRBJ2-3, with 10 positions matching TRBD2. Trimming took 4 bases from V and 6 from J; bases not matched to a gene: 11. The germline CDR1 and CDR2 sequences are SGHRS and YFSETQ. The CDR3 has 16 amino acids. The CDR3 is CASSRGTSAIGDTQYF. The CDR3 bases are TGCGCCAGCAGCCGCGGGACTAGCGCCATCGGGGATACGCAGTATTTT.

The chain uses TRBV28 and TRBJ2-7, with 7 nucleotides matching TRBD1. V was clipped by 7 bases and J by 4 bases; unmatched bases: 7. Germline lookup yields CDR1 MDHEN and CDR2 SYDVKM. The CDR3 has 13 amino acids. The CDR3 loop reads CASKVGTEYEQYF. The DNA for the CDR3 is TGTGCCAGCAAAGTGGGGACAGAGTACGAGCAGTACTTC.

With respect to this clonotype: The likely explanation is a read error, given a far larger clone one base away. The gene calls are TRBV5-1 and TRBJ1-4; tentative D call: TRBD1 (5 bases). CDR1 is SGHRS, CDR2 YFSETQ, per germline. The CDR3 length is 14 residues. CDR3 loop: CASSYRDSTDTQCF. The CDR3 DNA reads TGCGCCAGCAGCTACCGGGACTCAACAGATACGCAGTGTTTT.